Below, 13 T cell receptor beta chains from the same sample are listed, as sequenced in a study of beta chain features in type 1 diabetes. TCRB transcripts that were expressed got sequenced, as all of the isolated RNA had been reverse transcribed. Assay used: immunoSEQ multiplex PCR; TCRdb lists only in-frame clones, some missing. The sample records hundreds of thousands of clones, 11% being singletons. Input material: naive CD4+ T cells from blood. The receptors here all came from a woman under 30 in good health.

This clone was seen only a few times. The V gene is TRBV21-1, the J gene TRBJ2-7; the table's D gene call, TRBD2, was not cross checked with the DNA. TRBV21-1 is a known pseudogene. There are 17 residues in the CDR3. The CDR3 coding sequence is TGTGCCAGCAGCCCTCGTTTAGCGGAATATCCTAAATACGAGCAGTACTTC. Its translation: CASSPRLAEYPKYEQYF.

This clone has a handful of counts. The V and J genes are TRBV5-4 and TRBJ2-3; 9 nucleotides align to TRBD2. Germline-derived CDR1 and CDR2 are SGHNT and YYREEE (reference sequence). The CDR3 is 16 residues long. V shed 4 bases and J 1 base; nucleotides not matched to a gene: 7. CDR3 residues: CASSHTSGSGTDTQYF. In DNA, the CDR3 is TGTGCCAGCAGCCACACTAGCGGGTCAGGCACAGATACGCAGTATTTT. The variable domain in full, completed from reference TRBV5-4 and TRBJ2-3, reads ETGVTQSPTHLIKTRGQQVTLRCSSQSGHNTVSWYQQALGQGPQFIFQYYREEENGRGNFPPRFSGLQFPNYSSELNVNALELDDSALYLCASSHTSGSGTDTQYFGPGTRLTVL.

This clone was seen more than once but under ten times. The J gene is TRBJ2-1, the V gene TRBV23-1, with D possibly being TRBD2 (5 bases). TRBV23-1 is sorted into the ORF group, with uncertain function. CDR3 length equals 14 residues. The V end lost 4 bases, the J end lost 4 bases, and 11 bases lay between the germline ends. DNA for the CDR3: TGCGCCAGCAGTCCCACTTCGGGATACAATGAGCAGTTCTTC. Amino acids: CASSPTSGYNEQFF.

This chain links TRBV29-1 with TRBJ2-7; the match to TRBD1 covers 7 bases. V lost 7 bases and J lost 3; bases outside the gene matches: 9. Germline V gene lookup returns CDR1 SQVTM and CDR2 ANQGSEA. The CDR3 consists of 13 residues. The CDR3 DNA is TGCAGCGCCACCGACAGGGCCAACTACGAGCAGTACTTC. Translating it yields CSATDRANYEQYF.

The V gene is TRBV4-3, the J gene TRBJ1-1; 7 bases are shared with TRBD1. J gave up 13 bases and V 0 bases, and 17 bases lay outside the gene matches. The CDR3 is 16 amino acids. Germline loops: CDR1 LGHNA, CDR2 YSLEER. CDR3: CASSQEGVTGRTNVFF. In nucleotides, the CDR3 is TGCGCCAGCAGCCAAGAGGGGGTGACAGGGCGGACCAATGTTTTCTTT.

The V call is TRBV5-1, the J call TRBJ1-1, with a possible D match to TRBD1 (5 bases). Trimming cost V 0 bases and J 1 base, with 10 bases left between them. CDR1 SGHRS and CDR2 YFSETQ come from the germline V gene. This CDR3 spans 15 amino acids. The DNA of the CDR3 is TGCGCCAGCAGCTTGGTAGGGGCCCAGAACACTGAAGCTTTCTTT. Residues: CASSLVGAQNTEAFF.

J is TRBJ1-2 and V is TRBV7-9, with TRBD1 as a possible D gene (5 bases). The CDR3 has 13 amino acids. V shed 6 bases and J shed 2 bases, with 10 bases lying between them. Per the germline V gene, CDR1 is SEHNR and CDR2 is FQNEAQ (reference sequence). The CDR3 region is CASRTRDNYGYTF. DNA of the CDR3: TGTGCCAGCAGGACCAGGGACAACTATGGCTACACCTTC.

CDR3 coding DNA: TGTGCTAGTGGTTCGGCGGGAGGGCCATACGAGCAGTACTTC. As protein: CASGSAGGPYEQYF. V and J are TRBV12-5 and TRBJ2-7, with 9 bases lining up with TRBD2. CDR1 LGHNT and CDR2 FRNRAP come from the germline V gene. The CDR3 is made up of 14 amino acids. The junction had 5 bases not matched to a gene; V was cut back by 4 bases and J by 4 bases. Looking up the rest from reference TRBV12-5 and TRBJ2-7 gives the full variable domain: DARVTQTPRHKVTEMGQEVTMRCQPILGHNTVFWYRQTMMQGLELLAYFRNRAPLDDSGMPKDRFSAEMPDATLATLKIQPSEPRDSAVYFCASGSAGGPYEQYFGPGTRLTVT.

This clone was observed a few times. A much larger clone lies a single base off, so this may be a read error. The sample holds other DNA sequences that translate to the same CDR3. The chain carries TRBV7-3 and TRBJ2-5; unclear D gene. The germline V gene encodes CDR1 SGHTA and CDR2 FQGTGA. This CDR3 comprises 11 residues. The V end was cut by 2 bases, the J end by 2 bases, with 0 bases between. The CDR3 spells CASSLQETQYF. DNA of the CDR3: TGTGCCAGCAGCTTACAAGAGACCCAGTACTTC.

The table lists this clone with a few counts. The chain uses TRBV7-2 and TRBJ2-2; D call uncertain. Trimming took 1 base from V and 5 from J, leaving 8 bases between them. This CDR3 is 14 amino acids long. Germline CDR1 SGHTA, CDR2 FQGNSA. The CDR3 region is CASSLERQTGELFF. In DNA form, the CDR3 reads TGTGCCAGCAGCTTAGAAAGGCAGACCGGGGAGCTGTTTTTT.

There are a few counts of this clone. The chain employs TRBV7-2 and TRBJ2-5; perhaps TRBD2 as D (6 bases). The J call may be wrong; the DNA end is better matched by TRBJ2-7. Germline V gene data show CDR1 as SGHTA and CDR2 as FQGNSA. This CDR3 contains 13 residues. CDR3 in DNA: TGTGCCAGCAGCAAGACTAGCTCCTACGAGCAGTACTTC. It specifies CASSKTSSYEQYF.

This clone was detected a few times. The gene calls are TRBV4-3 and TRBJ2-6; possibly TRBD1 for D (5 bases). The germline gives CDR1 LGHNA, CDR2 YSLEER. V was clipped by 4 bases and J by 2 bases, with 9 bases between them. The CDR3 is 15 residues long. Here the CDR3 DNA reads TGCGCCAGCAGCCGTGCAGGGACTGGGGCCAACGTCCTGACTTTC. Translated: CASSRAGTGANVLTF.

This clone has a handful of counts. One junction end does not reproduce the germline sequence, and a read error may be involved. The chain employs TRBV10-3 and TRBJ2-3; D is possibly TRBD2 (5 bases). The germline gives CDR1 ENHRY, CDR2 SYGVKD. This CDR3 region has 15 residues. As DNA, the CDR3 is TGTGCCAGCAGTCGGACTGCTCCTAGCACAGATACGCAGTATTTT. Protein product: CASSRTAPSTDTQYF.